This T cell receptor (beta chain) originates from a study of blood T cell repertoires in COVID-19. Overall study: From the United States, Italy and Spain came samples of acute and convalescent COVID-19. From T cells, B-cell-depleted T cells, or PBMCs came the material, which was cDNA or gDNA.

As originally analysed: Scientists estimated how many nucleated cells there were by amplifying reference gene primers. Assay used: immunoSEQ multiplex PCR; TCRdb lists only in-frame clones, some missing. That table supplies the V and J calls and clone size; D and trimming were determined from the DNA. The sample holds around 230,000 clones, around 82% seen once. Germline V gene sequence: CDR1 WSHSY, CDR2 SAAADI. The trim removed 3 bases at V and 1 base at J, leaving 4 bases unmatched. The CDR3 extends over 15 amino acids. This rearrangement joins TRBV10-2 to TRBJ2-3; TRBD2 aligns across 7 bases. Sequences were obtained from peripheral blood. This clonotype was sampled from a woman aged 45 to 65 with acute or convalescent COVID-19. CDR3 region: CASSDRSGRTDTQYF. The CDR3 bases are TGCGCCAGCAGTGACCGTAGCGGGCGCACAGATACGCAGTATTTT.